Sequencing of this TCR beta chain was carried out in a study of cytotoxic CD8 clonotypes in ibrutinib-treated CLL. The CDR3 extends over 11 amino acids. With 6 bases removed from V and 4 bases from J, the gap between germline ends came to 6 bases. Germline V gives CDR1 MNHEY, CDR2 SMNVEV (reference sequence). Clones were read by immunoSEQ multiplex PCR, and TCRdb kept only the in-frame ones, dropping some. The sample has about 140,000 clones; around 93% are singletons. This clone was seen a handful of times. The sample in question was PBMCs, obtained after 12 months of ibrutinib treatment. This sequence joins TRBV27 and TRBJ1-2; D remains ambiguous. The TCR comes from a human donor with chronic lymphocytic leukemia. The CDR3: CASRGFYGYTF. The CDR3, as DNA: TGTGCCAGCAGGGGCTTCTATGGCTACACCTTC.